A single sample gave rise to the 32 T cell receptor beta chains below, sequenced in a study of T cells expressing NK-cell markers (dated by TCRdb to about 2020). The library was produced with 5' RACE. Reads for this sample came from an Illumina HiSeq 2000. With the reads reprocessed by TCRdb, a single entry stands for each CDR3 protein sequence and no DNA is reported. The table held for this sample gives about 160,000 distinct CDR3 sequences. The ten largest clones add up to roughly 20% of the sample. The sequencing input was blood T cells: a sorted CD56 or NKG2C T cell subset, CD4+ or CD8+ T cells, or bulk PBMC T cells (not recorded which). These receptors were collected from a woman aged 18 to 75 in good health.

The CDR3: CSAHPKGTYNSPLHF. This chain links TRBV20-1 with TRBJ1-6. This CDR3 is built from 15 residues. Germline CDR1 is DFQATT and CDR2 is SNEGSKA (reference sequence).

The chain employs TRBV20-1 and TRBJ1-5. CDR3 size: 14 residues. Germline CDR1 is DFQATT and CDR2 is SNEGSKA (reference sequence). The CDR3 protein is CSARAAVSNQPQHF.

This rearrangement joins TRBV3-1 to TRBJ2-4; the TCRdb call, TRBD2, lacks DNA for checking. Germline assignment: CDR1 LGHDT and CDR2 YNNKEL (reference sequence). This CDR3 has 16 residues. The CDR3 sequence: CASSQGVRPSGGIQYF.

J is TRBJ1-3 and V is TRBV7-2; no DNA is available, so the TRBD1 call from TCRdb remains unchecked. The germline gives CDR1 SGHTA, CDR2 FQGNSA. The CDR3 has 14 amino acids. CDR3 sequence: CASSLHRGENTIYF. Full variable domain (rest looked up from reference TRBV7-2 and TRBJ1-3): GAGVSQSPSNKVTEKGKDVELRCDPISGHTALYWYRQSLGQGLEFLIYFQGNSAPDKSGLPSDRFSAERTGGSVSTLTIQRTQQEDSAVYLCASSLHRGENTIYFGEGSWLTVV.

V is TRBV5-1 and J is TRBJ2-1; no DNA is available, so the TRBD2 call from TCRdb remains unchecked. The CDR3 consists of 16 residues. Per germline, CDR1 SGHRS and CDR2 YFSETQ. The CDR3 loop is CASSLVSAGGYNEQFF.

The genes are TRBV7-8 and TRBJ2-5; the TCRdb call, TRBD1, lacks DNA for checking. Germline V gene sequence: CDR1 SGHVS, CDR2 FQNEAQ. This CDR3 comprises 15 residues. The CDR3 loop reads CASSMGQGAEETQYF.

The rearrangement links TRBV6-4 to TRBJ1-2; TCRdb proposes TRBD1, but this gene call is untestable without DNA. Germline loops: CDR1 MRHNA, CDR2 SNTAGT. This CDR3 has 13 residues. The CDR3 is CASRPGQGGGYTF.

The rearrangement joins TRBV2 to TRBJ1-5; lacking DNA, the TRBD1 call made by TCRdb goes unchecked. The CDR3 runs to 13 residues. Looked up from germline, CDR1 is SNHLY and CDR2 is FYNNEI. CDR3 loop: CASNLQGNQPQHF. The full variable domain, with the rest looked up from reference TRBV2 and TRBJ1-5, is EPEVTQTPSHQVTQMGQEVILRCVPISNHLYFYWYRQILGQKVEFLVSFYNNEISEKSEIFDDQFSVERPDGSNFTLKIRSTKLEDSAMYFCASNLQGNQPQHFGDGTRLSIL.

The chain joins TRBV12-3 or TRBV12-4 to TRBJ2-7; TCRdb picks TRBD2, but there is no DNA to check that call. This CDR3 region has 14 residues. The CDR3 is CASRETSGRVEQYF.

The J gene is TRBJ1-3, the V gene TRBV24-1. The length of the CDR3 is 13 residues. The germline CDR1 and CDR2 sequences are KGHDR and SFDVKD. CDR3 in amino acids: CATSDFGGNTIYF.

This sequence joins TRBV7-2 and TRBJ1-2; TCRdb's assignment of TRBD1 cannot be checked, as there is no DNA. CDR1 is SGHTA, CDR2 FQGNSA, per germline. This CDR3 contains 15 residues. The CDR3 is CASSLAGIGPGGYTF.

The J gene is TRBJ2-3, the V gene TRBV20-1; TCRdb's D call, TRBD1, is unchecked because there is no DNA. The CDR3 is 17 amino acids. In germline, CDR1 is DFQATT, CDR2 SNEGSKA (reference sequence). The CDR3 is CSARDQGQGGSTDTQYF.

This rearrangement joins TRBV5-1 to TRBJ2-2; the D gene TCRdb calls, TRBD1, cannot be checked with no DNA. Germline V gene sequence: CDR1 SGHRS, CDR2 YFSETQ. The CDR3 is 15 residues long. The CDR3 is CASNPHETYTGELFF. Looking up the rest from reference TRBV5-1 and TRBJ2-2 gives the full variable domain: KAGVTQTPRYLIKTRGQQVTLSCSPISGHRSVSWYQQTPGQGLQFLFEYFSETQRNKGNFPGRFSGRQFSNSRSEMNVSTLELGDSALYLCASNPHETYTGELFFGEGSRLTVL.

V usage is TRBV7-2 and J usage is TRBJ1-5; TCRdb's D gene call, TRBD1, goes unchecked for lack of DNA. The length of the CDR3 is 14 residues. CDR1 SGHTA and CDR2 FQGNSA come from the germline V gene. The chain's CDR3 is CASSRAQEGQPQHF.

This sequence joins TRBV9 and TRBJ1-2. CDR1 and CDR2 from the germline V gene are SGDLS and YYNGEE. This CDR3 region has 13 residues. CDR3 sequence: CASSVVEGGGYTF.

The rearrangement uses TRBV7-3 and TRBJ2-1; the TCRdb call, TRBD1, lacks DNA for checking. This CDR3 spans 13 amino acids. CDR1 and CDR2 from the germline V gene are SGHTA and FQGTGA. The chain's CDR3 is CASSPRGGNEQFF.

CDR3 in amino acids: CAWSTGSDTQYF. The chain carries TRBV30 and TRBJ2-3. Germline loops: CDR1 GTSNPN, CDR2 SVGIG (reference sequence). CDR3 length: 12 residues. Together with reference TRBV30 and TRBJ2-3, the CDR3 gives the full variable domain: SQTIHQWPATLVQPVGSPLSLECTVEGTSNPNLYWYRQAAGRGLQLLFYSVGIGQISSEVPQNLSASRPQDRQFILSSKKLLLSDSGFYLCAWSTGSDTQYFGPGTRLTVL.

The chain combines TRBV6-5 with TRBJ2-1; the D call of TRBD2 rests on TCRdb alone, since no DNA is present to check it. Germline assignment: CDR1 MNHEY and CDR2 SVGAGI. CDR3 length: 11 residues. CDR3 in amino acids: CASRQGEKKFF.

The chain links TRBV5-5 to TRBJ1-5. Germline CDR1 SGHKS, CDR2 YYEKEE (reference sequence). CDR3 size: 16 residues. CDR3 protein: CASSSTQTRGNQPQHF.

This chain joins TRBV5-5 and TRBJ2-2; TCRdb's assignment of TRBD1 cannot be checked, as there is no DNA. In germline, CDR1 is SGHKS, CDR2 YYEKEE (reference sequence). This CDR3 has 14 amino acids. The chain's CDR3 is CASSSGTHTGELFF.

CDR3 region: CASTKAALASGYTF. The gene calls are TRBV6-1 and TRBJ1-2. CDR1 and CDR2 from the germline V gene are MNHNS and SASEGT. This CDR3 region has 14 residues.

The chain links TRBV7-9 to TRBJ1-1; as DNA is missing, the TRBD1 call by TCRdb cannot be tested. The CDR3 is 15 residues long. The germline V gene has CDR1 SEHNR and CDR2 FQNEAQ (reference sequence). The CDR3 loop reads CASSLAARGLTEAFF.

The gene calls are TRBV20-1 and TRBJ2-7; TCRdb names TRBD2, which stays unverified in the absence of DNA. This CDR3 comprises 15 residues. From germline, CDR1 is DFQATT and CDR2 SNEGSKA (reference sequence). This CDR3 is CSARDRIAALYEQYF.

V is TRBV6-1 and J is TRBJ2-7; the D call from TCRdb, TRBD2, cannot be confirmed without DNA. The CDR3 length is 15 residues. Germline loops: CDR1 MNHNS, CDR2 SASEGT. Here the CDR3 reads CASSPIAGGRREQYF.

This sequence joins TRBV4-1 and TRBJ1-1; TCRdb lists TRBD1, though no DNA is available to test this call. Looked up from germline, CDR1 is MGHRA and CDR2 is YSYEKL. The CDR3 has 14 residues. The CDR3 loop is CASSGQIENTEAFF.

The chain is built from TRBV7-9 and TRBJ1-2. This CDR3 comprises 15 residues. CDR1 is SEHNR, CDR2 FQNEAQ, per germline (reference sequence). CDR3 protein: CASSLMGKIGYGYTF.

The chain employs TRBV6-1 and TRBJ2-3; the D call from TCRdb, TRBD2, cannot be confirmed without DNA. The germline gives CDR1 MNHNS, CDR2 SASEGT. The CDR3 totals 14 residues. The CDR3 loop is CATRLAANTDTQYF.

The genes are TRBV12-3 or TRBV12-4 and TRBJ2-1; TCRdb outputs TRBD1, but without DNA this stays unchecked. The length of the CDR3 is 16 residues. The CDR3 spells CASRPGELLDYNEQFF.

CDR3 loop: CASSLPGTSGGQVDEQFF. The chain combines TRBV4-2 with TRBJ2-1; without DNA, the TCRdb call of TRBD2 cannot be checked. Germline CDR1 and CDR2: LGHNA and YNFKEQ. This CDR3 spans 18 amino acids.

CDR3 loop: CASSLAWDPNGDTQYF. This rearrangement joins TRBV11-2 to TRBJ2-3; the D gene TCRdb calls, TRBD1, cannot be checked with no DNA. CDR3 length: 16 amino acids. Germline loops: CDR1 SGHAT, CDR2 FQNNGV.

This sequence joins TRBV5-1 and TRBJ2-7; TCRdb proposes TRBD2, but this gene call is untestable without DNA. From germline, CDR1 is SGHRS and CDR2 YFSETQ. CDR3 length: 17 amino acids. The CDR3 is CASSLGLRDFSSYEQYF.

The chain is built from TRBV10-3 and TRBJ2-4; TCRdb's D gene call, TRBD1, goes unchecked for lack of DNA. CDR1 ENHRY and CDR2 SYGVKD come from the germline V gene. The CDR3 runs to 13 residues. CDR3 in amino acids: CAIQDRAGNIQYF.